This T cell receptor (beta chain) is drawn from a study of OX40 agonist ivuxolimab in advanced cancers. Study summary: It was ivuxolimab, an agonistic anti-OX40 (CD134) antibody, that patients were treated with. Two cutaneous melanoma patients and one hepatocellular carcinoma patient, three in all, had partial responses.

The germline V gene encodes CDR1 LNHDA and CDR2 SQIVND (reference sequence). The germline V and J ends were trimmed by 4 bases and 7 bases, with 10 bases remaining between them. CDR3 length: 12 amino acids. Study outcomes and limitations: Clonal expansion by week 6 occurred in CD4+ and CD8+ blood T cells (at 0.1 to 3.0 mg/kg).

Repertoires were generated with immunoSEQ multiplex PCR, while TCRdb's copy carries only in-frame clones and drops some. Among about 70,000 clones, roughly 89% were seen once, and the ten largest hold more than 0.85%. People who had autoimmune disease history or systemic immunosuppression were excluded. In the case of this clone: What it recognizes is unknown.

The specimen comprised CD4+ or CD8+ T cells sorted from blood, sampled in a trial of the OX40 agonist ivuxolimab. The V and J genes are TRBV19 and TRBJ1-2; D remains unclear. The origin of this receptor is an adult with an advanced solid tumor such as melanoma, head and neck, liver or kidney cancer. The CDR3, as DNA: TGTGCCAGTAGTACCTCAAGGTTTGGCTACACCTTC. Its protein product is CASSTSRFGYTF.